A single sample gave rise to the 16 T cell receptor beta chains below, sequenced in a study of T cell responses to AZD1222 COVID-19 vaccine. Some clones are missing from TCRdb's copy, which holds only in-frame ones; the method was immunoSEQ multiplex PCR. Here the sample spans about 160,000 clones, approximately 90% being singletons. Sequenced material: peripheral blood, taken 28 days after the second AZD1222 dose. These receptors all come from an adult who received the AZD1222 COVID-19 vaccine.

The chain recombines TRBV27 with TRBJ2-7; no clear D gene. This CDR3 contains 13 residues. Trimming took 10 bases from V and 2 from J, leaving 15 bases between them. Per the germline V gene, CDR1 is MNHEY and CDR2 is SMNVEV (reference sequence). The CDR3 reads CATIDGGAYEQYF. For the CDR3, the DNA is TGTGCCACAATCGACGGTGGGGCCTACGAGCAGTACTTC.

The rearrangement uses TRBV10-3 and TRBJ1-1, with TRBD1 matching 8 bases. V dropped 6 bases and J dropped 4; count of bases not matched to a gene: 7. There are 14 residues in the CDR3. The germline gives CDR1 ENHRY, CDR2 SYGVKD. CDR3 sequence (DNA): TGTGCCATCAGCCTACAGGGGGAGGGCACTGAAGCTTTCTTT. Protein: CAISLQGEGTEAFF.

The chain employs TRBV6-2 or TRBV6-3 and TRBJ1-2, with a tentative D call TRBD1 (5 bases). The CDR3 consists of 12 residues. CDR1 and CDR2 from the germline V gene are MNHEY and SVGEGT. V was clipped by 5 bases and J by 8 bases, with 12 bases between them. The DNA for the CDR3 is TGTGCCAGCAGTCCAGGACACGGGGGCTACACCTTC. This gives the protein CASSPGHGGYTF.

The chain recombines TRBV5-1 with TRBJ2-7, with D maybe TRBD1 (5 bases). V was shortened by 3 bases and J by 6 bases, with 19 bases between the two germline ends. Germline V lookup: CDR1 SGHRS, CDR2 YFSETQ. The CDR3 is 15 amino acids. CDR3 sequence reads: CASSSARDSFSEQYF. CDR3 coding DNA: TGCGCCAGCAGCTCAGCACGAGACAGTTTCTCCGAGCAGTACTTC.

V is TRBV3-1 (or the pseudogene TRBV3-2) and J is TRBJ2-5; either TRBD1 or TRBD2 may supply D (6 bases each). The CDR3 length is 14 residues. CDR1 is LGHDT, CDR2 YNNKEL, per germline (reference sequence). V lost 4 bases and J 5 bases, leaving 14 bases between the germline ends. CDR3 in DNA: TGTGCCAGCAGCCTGAGTGGAGGGGGGGAGACCCAGTACTTC. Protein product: CASSLSGGGETQYF.

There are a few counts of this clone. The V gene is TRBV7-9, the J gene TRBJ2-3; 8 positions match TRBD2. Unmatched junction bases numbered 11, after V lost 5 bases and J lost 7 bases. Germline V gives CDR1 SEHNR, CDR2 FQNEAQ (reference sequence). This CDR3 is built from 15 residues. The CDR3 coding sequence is TGTGCCAGCAGCCCCAGCGGGAGCCAGACCAATACGCAGTATTTT. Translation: CASSPSGSQTNTQYF.

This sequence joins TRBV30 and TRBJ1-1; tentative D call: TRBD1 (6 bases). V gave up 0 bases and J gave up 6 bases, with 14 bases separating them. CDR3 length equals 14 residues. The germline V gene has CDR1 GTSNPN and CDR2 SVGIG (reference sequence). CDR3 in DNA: TGTGCCTGGAGTGTACCCGGCAGGGGCTCTGAAGCTTTCTTT. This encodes CAWSVPGRGSEAFF.

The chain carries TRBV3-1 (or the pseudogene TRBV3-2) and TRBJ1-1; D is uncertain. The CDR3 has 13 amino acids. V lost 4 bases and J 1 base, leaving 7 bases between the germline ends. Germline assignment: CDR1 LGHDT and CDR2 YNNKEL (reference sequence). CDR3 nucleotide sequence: TGTGCCAGCAGCCCCCGAGGGAACACTGAAGCTTTCTTT. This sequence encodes CASSPRGNTEAFF.

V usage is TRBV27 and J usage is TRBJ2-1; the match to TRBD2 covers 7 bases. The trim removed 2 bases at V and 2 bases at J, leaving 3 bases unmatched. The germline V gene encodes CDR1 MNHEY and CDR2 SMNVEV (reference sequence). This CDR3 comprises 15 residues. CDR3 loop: CASSLGGRAYNEQFF. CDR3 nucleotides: TGTGCCAGCAGTTTAGGGGGGAGGGCCTACAATGAGCAGTTCTTC.

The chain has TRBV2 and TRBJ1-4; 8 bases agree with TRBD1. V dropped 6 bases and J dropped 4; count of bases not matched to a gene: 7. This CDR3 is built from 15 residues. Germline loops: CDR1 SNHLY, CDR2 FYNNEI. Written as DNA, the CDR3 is TGTGCCAGCAGCTCTAGGGACAGGCTTAATGAAAAACTGTTTTTT. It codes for CASSSRDRLNEKLFF.

CDR3 protein: CAISESFDREGADTQYF. The CDR3 coding sequence is TGTGCCATCAGTGAGTCCTTTGACAGGGAAGGGGCAGATACGCAGTATTTT. V usage is TRBV10-3 and J usage is TRBJ2-3, with TRBD1 matching over 7 bases. The length of the CDR3 is 17 residues. With 0 bases clipped from V and 4 bases from J, the junction kept 10 bases outside the gene matches. In germline, CDR1 is ENHRY, CDR2 SYGVKD.

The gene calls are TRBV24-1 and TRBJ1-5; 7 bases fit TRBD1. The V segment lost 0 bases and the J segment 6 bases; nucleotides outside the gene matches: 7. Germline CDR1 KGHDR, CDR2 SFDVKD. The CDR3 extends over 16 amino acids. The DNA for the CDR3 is TGTGCCACCAGTGATTTGAGGGGGCAGTATACTCAGCCCCAGCATTTT. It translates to CATSDLRGQYTQPQHF.

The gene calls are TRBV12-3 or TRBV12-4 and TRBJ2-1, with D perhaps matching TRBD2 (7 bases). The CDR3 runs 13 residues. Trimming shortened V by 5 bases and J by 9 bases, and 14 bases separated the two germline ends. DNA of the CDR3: TGTGCCAGCAGTCGGGGGGCTCAGGGTGAGCAGTTCTTC. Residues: CASSRGAQGEQFF.

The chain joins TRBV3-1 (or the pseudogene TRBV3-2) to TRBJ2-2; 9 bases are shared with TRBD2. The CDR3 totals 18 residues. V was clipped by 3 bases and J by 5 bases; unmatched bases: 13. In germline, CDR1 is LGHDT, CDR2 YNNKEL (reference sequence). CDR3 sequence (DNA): TGTGCCAGCAGCCAGGTTCTCTTAGCGGGAGAGGATACCGGGGAGCTGTTTTTT. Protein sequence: CASSQVLLAGEDTGELFF.

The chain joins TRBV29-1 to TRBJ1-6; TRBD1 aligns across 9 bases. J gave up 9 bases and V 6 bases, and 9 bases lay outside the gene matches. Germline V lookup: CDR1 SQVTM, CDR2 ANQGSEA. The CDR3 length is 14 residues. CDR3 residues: CSVQGAGLGSPLHF. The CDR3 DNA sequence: TGCAGCGTACAGGGGGCCGGTCTAGGTTCACCCCTCCACTTT.

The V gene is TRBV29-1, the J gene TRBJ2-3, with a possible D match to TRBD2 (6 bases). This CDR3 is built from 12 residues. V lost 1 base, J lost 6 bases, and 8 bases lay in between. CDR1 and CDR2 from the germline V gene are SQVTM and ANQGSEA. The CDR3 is CSVEGRADTQYF. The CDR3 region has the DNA TGCAGCGTTGAAGGGAGGGCTGATACGCAGTATTTT.